The sequence of this TCR beta chain was determined in a study of control samples from healthy donors and cancer patients. CDR1 ENHRY and CDR2 SYGVKD come from the germline V gene. The CDR3 extends over 11 amino acids. V dropped 10 bases and J dropped 3 bases, with 6 bases sitting between them. Data came from immunoSEQ multiplex PCR; TCRdb stores just in-frame clones and leaves some out. This sample has about 120,000 clones, with approximately 95% found just once. Sequencing was done on a sample of blood. The V and J genes are TRBV10-3 and TRBJ2-2, with D uncertain. The clonotype was recovered from a young man in good health. The CDR3 DNA reads TGTGCCACCGGTGACACCGGGGAGCTGTTTTTT. It encodes CATGDTGELFF.